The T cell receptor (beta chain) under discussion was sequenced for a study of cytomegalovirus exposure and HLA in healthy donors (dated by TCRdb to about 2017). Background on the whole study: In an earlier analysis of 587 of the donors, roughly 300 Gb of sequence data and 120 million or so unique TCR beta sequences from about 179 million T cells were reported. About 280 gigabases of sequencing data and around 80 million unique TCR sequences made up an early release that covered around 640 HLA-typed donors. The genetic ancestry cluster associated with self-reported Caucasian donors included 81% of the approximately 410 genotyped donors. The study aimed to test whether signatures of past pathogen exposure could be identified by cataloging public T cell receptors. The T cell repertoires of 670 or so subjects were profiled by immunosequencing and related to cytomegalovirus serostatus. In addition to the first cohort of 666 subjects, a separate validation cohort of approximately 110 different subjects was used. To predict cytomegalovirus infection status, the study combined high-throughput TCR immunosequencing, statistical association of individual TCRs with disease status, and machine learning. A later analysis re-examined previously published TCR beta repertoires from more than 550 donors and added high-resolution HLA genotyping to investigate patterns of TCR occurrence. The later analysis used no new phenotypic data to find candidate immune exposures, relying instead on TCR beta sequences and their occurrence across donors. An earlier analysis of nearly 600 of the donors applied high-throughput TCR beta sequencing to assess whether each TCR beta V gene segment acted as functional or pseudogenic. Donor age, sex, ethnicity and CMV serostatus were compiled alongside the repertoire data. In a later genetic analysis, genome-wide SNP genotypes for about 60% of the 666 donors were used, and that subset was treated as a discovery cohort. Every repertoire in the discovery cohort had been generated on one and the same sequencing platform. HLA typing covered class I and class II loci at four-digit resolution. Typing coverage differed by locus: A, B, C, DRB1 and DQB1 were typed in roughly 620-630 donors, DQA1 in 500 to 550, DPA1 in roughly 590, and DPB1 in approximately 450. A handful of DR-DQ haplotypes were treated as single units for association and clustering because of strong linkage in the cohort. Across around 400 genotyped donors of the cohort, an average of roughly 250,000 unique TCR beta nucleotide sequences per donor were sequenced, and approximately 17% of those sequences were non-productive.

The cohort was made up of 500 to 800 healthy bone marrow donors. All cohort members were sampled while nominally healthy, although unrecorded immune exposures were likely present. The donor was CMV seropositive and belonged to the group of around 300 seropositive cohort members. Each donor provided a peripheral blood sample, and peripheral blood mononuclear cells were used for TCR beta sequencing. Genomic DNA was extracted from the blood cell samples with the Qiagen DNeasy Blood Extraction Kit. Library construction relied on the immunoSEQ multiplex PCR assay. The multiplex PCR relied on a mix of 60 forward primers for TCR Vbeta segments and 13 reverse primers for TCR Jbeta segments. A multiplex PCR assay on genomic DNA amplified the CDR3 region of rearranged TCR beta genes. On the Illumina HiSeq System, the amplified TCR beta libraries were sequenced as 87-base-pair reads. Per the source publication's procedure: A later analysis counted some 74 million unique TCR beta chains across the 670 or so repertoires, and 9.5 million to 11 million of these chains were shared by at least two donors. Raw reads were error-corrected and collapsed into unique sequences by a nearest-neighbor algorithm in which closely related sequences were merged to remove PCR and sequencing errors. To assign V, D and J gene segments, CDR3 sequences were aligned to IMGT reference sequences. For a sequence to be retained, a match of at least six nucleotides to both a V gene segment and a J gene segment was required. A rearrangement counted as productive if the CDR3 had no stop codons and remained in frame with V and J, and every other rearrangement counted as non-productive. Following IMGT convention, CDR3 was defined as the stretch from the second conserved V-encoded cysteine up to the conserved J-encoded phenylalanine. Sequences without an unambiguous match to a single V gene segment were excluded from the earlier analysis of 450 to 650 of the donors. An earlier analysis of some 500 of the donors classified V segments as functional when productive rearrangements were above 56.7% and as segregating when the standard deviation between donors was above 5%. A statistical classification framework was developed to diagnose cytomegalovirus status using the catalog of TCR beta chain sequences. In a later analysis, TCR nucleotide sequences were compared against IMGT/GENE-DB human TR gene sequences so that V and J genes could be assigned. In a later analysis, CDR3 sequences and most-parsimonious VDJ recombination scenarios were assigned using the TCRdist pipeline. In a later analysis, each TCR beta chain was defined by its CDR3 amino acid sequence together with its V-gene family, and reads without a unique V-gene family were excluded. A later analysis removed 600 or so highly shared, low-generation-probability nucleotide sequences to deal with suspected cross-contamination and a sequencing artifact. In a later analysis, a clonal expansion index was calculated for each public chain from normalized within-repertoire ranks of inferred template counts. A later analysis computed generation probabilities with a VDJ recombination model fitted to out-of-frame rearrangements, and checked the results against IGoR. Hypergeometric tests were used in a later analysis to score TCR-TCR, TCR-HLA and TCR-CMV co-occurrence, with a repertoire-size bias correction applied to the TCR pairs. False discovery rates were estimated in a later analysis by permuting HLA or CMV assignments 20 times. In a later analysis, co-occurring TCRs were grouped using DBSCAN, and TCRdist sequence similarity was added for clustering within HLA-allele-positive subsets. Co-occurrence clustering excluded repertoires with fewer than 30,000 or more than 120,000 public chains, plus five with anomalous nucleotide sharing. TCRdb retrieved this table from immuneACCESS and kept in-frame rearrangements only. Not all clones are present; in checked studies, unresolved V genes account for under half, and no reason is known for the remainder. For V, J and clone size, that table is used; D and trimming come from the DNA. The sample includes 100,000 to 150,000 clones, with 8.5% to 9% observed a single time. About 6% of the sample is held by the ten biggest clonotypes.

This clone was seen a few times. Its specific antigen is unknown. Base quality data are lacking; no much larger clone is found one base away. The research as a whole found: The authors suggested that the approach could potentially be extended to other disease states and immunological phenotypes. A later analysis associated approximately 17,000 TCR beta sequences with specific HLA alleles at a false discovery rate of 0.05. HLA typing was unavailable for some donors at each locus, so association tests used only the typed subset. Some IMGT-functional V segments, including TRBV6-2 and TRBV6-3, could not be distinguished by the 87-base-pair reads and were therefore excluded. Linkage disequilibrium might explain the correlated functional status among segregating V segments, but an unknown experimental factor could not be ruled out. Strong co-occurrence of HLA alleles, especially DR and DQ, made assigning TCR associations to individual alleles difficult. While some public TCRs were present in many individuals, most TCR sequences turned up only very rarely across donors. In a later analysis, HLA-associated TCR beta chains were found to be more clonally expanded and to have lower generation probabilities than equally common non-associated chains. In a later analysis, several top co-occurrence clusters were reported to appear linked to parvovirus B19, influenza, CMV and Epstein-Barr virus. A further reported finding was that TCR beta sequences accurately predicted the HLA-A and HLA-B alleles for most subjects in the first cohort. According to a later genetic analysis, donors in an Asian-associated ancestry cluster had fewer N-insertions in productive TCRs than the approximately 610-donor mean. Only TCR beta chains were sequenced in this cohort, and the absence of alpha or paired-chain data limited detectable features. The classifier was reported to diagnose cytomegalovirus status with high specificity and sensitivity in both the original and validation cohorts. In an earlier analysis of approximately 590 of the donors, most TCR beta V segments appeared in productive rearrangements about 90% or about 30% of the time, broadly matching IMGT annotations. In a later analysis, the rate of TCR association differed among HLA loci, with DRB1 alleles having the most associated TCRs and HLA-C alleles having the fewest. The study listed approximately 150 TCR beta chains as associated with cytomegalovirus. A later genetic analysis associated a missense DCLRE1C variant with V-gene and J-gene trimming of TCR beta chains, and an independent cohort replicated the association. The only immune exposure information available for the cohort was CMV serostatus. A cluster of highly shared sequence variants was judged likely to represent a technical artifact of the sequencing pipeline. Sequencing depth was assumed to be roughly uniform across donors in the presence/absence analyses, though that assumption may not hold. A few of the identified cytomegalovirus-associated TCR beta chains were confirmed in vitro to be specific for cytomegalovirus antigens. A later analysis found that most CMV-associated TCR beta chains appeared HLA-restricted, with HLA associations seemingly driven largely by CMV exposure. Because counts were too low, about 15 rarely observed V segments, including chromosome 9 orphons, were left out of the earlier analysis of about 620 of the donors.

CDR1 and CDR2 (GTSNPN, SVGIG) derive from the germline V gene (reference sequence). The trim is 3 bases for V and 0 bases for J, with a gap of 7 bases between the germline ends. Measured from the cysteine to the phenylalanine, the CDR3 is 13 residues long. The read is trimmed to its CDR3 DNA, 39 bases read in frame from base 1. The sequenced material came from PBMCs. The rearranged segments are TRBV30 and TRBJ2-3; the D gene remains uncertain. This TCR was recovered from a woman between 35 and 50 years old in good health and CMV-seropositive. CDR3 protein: CAWRARSTDTQYF. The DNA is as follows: TGTGCCTGGAGGGCTAGAAGCACAGATACGCAGTATTTT.